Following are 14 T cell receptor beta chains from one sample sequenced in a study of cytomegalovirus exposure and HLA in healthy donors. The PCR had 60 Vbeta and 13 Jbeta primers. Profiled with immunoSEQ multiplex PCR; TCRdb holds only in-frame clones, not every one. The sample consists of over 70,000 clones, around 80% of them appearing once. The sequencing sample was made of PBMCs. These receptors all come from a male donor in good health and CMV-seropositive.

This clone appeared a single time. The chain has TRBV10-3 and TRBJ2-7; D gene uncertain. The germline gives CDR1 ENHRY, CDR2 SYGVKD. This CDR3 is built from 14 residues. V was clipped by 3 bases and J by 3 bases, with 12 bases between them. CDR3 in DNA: TGTGCCATCAGTGACCTAGAGGCTATCTACGAGCAGTACTTC. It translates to CAISDLEAIYEQYF.

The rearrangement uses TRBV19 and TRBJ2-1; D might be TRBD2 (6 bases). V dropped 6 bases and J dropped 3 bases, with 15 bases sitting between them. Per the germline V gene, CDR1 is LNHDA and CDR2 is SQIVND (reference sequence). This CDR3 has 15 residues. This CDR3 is CASRDFGSRYNEQFF. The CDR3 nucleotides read TGTGCCAGTAGAGATTTCGGGAGCCGCTACAATGAGCAGTTCTTC.

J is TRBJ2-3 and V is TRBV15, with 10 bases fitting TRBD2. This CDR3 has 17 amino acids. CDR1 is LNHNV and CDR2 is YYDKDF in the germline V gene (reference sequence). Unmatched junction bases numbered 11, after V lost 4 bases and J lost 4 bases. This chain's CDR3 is CATSKNPLAGGADTQYF. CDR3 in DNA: TGTGCCACCAGCAAAAATCCCTTAGCGGGAGGCGCAGATACGCAGTATTTT.

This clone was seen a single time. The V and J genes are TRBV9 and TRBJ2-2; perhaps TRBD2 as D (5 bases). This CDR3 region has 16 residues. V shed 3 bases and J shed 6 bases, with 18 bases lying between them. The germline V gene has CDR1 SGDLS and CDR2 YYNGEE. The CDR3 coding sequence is TGTGCCAGCAGCGCCCGGATCGGGGTAATCGCCGGGGAGCTGTTTTTT. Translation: CASSARIGVIAGELFF.

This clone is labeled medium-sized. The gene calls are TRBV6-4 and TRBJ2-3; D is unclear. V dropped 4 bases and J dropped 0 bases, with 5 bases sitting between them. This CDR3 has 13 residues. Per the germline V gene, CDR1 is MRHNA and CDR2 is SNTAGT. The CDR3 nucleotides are TGTGCCAGCAGTGGGGCTAGCACAGATACGCAGTATTTT. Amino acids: CASSGASTDTQYF.

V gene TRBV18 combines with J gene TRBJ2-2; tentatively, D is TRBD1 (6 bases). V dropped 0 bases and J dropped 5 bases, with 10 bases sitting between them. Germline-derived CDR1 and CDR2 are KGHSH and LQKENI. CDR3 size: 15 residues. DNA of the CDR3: TGTGCCAGCTCACCACCCAGGGGATGGACCGGGGAGCTGTTTTTT. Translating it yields CASSPPRGWTGELFF. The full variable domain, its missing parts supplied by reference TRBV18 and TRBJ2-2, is NAGVMQNPRHLVRRRGQEARLRCSPMKGHSHVYWYRQLPEEGLKFMVYLQKENIIDESGMPKERFSAEFPKEGPSILRIQQVVRGDSAAYFCASSPPRGWTGELFFGEGSRLTVL.

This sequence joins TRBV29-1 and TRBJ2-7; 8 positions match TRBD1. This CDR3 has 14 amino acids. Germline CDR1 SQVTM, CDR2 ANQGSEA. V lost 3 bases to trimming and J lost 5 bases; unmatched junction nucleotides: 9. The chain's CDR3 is CSVDDGQGVHEQYF. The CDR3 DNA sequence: TGCAGCGTTGACGACGGACAGGGTGTCCACGAGCAGTACTTC.

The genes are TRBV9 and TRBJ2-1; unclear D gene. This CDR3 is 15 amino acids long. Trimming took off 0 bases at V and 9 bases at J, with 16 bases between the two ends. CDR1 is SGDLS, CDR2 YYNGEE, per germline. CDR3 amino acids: CASSVGNTVVFEQFF. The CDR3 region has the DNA TGTGCCAGCAGCGTAGGAAATACCGTAGTCTTTGAGCAGTTCTTC.

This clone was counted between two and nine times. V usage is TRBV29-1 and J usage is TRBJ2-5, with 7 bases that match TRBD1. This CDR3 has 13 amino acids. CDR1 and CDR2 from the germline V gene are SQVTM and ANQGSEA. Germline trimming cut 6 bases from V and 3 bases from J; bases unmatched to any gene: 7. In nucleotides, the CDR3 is TGCAGCGTGACGGGACAGAGTAAAGAGACCCAGTACTTC. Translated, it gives CSVTGQSKETQYF.

DNA for the CDR3: TGTGCCAGCAGCTCGGGACTAGCGGTTTACAATGAGCAGTTCTTC. This codes for CASSSGLAVYNEQFF. This chain joins TRBV5-6 and TRBJ2-1; 11 positions agree with TRBD2. Trimming removed 3 bases from V and 4 bases from J; junction bases left unmatched: 3. The V gene's germline CDR1 is SGHDT and CDR2 YYEEEE. This CDR3 is built from 15 residues.

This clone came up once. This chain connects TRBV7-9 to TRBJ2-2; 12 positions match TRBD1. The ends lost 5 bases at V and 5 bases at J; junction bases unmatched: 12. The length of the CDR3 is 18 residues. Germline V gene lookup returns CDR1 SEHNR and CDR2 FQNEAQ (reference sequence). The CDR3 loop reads CASSSRDRGRVRTGELFF. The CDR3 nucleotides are TGTGCCAGCAGCAGCCGGGACAGGGGGCGAGTAAGGACCGGGGAGCTGTTTTTT.

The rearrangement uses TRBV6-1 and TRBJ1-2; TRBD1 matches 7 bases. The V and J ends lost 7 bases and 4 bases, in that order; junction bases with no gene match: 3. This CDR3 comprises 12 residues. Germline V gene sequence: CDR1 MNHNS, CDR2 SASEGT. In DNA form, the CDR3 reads TGTGCCAGCATCGGGACAGTCTATGGCTACACCTTC. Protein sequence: CASIGTVYGYTF.

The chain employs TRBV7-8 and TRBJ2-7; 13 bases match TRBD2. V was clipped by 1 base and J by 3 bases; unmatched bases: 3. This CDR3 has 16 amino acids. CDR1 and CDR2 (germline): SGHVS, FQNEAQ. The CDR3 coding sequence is TGTGCCAGCAGCTTAGATGGGACTAGCGGGATCTACGAGCAGTACTTC. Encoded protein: CASSLDGTSGIYEQYF.

CDR3 residues: CASSLGLAGDTDTQYF. The CDR3, as DNA: TGCGCCAGCAGCCTTGGACTAGCGGGAGACACAGATACGCAGTATTTT. This chain joins TRBV4-1 and TRBJ2-3; TRBD2 aligns across 13 bases. The germline V gene encodes CDR1 MGHRA and CDR2 YSYEKL. The CDR3 is 16 residues long. The V segment lost 4 bases and the J segment 2 bases; nucleotides outside the gene matches: 3.